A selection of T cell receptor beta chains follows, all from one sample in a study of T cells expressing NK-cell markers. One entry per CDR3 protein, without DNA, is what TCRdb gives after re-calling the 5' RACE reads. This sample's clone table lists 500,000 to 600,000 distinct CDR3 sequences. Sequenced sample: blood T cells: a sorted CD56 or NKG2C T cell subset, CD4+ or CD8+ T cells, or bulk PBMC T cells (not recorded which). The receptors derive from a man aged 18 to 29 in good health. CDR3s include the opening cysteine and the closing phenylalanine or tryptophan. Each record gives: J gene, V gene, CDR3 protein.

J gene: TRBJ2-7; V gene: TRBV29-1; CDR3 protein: CSVGGVLSYEQYF
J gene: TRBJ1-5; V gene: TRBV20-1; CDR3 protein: CSARDRRTNNQPQHF
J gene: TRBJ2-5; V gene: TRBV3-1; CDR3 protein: CASSHQRETQYF
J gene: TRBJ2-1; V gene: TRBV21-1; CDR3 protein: CASMEGGPYNEQFF
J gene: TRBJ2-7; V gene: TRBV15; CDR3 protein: CATSRDSQGWGEQYF
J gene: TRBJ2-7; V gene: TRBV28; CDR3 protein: CASSPGLAGVAYEQYF
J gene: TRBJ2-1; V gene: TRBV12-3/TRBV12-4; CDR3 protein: CASQPQELDNEQFF
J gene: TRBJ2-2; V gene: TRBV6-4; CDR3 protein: CASSPILPWTNLDSDTGELFF
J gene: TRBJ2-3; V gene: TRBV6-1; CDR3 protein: CASTPSEGTDTQYF
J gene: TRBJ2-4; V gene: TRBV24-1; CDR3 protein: CATSEDPGLAGDWAKNIQYF
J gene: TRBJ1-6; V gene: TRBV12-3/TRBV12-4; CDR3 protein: CASSLMGGPSPLHF
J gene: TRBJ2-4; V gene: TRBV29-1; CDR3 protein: CSVEVRGGGLNIQYF
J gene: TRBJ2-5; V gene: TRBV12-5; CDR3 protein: CASGTTDKETQYF
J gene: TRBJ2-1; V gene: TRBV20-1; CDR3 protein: CSARMAGGPRQFF
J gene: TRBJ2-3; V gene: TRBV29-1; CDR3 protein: CSVVLAGGFTDTQYF
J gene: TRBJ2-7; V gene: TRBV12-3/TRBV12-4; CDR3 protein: CASSQTGGIGYEQYF
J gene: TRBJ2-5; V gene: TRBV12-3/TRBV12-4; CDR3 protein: CASSFRSQETQYF
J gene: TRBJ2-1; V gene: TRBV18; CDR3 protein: CASSPPSQTNEQFF
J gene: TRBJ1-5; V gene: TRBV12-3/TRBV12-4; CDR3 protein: CASSSYRGPSNQPQHF
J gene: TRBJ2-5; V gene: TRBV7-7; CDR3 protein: CASSPYGRGEETQYF
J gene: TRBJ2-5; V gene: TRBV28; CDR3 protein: CASSYETPKTQYF
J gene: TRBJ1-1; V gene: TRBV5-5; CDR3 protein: CASSLVLWTGEAFF
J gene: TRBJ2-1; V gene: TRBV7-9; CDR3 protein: CASSQTPGRDSNEQFF
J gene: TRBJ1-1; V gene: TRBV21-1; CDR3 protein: CASSKVQGVDTEAFF
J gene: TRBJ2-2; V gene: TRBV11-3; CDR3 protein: CASSLGGVTSGHTGELFF
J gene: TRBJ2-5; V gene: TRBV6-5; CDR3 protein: CASSYSGGRLGETQYF
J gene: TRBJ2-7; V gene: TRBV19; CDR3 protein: CASSVLIAGVYEQYF
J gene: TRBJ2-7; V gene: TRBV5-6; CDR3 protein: CASSQLRDRLSYEQYF
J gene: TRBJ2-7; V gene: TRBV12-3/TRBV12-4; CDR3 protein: CASSLFIPGGSYEQYF
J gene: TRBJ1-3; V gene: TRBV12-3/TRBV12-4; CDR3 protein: CASSFKVAGNTIYF
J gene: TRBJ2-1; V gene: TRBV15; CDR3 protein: CATSQTLGEQFF
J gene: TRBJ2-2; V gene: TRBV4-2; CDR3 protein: CASSQPGGSGSPGELFF
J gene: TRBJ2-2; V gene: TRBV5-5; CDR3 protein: CASSLLLPGFNTGELFF
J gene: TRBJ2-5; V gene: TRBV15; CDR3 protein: CATSPGTSGRSGMETQYF
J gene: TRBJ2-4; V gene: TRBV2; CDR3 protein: CASKVDSTLAKNIQYF
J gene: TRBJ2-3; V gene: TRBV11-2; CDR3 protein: CASSSSTGPSPQTDTQYF
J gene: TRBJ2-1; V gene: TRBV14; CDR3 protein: CASSRLAGATYNEQFF
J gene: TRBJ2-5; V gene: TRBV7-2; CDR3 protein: CASRQGLETQYF
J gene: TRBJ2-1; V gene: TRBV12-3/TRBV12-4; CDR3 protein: CASSPNLGLAGDPNEQFF
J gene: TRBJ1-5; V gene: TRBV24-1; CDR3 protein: CATSDLHRAPNQPQHF
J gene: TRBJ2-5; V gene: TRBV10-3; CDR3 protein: CAISEQALRAQYF